A selection of T cell receptor beta chains follows, all from one sample in a study of beta chain features in type 1 diabetes. Method: immunoSEQ multiplex PCR; TCRdb's copy keeps in-frame clones and lacks some. The table includes about 620,000 clones, 15% to 18% detected once. Sequencing input: naive CD4+ T cells from blood. The receptors come from a man in his late teens or twenties in good health. Each CDR3 is given with its conserved first and last residue. The order of the fields is clone size, D gene, V gene, J gene, CDR3 protein, CDR3 DNA. The D gene is left open where the match is weak. Size is omitted from some rows. Given values are once, few, many or a class for expanded clones.

abundance: .; d_gene: .; v_gene: TRBV9; j_gene: TRBJ2-4; CDR3aa: CASSVGGSGNIQYF; CDR3nt: TGTGCCAGCAGCGTAGGGGGCAGCGGTAACATTCAGTACTTC
abundance: .; d_gene: TRBD2; v_gene: TRBV7-2; j_gene: TRBJ2-7; CDR3aa: CASSPKGTSGRSTYEQYF; CDR3nt: TGTGCCAGCAGCCCAAAGGGTACTAGCGGGAGGAGCACCTACGAGCAGTACTTC
abundance: .; d_gene: .; v_gene: TRBV4-3; j_gene: TRBJ2-4; CDR3aa: CASSRNAVGDSKNIQYF; CDR3nt: TGCGCCAGCAGCCGCAACGCGGTCGGGGACTCTAAAAACATTCAGTACTTC
abundance: few; d_gene: TRBD1; v_gene: TRBV10-3; j_gene: TRBJ2-1; CDR3aa: CAIGTGSVGDYNEQFF; CDR3nt: TGTGCCATCGGGACAGGGTCAGTGGGTGACTACAATGAGCAGTTCTTC
abundance: few; d_gene: .; v_gene: TRBV25-1; j_gene: TRBJ1-5; CDR3aa: CASSVGDSNQPQHF; CDR3nt: TGTGCCAGCAGTGTGGGGGATAGCAATCAGCCCCAGCATTTT
abundance: .; d_gene: TRBD2; v_gene: TRBV15; j_gene: TRBJ2-7; CDR3aa: CATSREISGSFSSYEQYF; CDR3nt: TGTGCCACCAGCAGAGAGATTAGCGGGAGCTTCTCCTCCTACGAGCAGTACTTC
abundance: few; d_gene: .; v_gene: TRBV4-2; j_gene: TRBJ2-3; CDR3aa: CASSQSRGDTQYF; CDR3nt: TGTGCCAGCAGCCAATCTAGGGGGGATACGCAGTATTTT
abundance: few; d_gene: .; v_gene: TRBV18; j_gene: TRBJ1-1; CDR3aa: CASPNGLNTEAFF; CDR3nt: TGTGCCAGCCCGAACGGGCTGAACACTGAAGCTTTCTTT
abundance: .; d_gene: .; v_gene: TRBV7-2; j_gene: TRBJ1-1; CDR3aa: CASSWGDNTEAFF; CDR3nt: TGTGCCAGCAGCTGGGGGGATAACACTGAAGCTTTCTTT
abundance: .; d_gene: TRBD2; v_gene: TRBV5-4; j_gene: TRBJ2-3; CDR3aa: CASSFATSGRGGTDTQYF; CDR3nt: TGTGCCAGCAGCTTTGCGACGAGCGGGAGGGGAGGGACAGATACGCAGTATTTT
abundance: few; d_gene: .; v_gene: TRBV4-1; j_gene: TRBJ2-2; CDR3aa: CASSQGRYGSTGELFF; CDR3nt: TGCGCCAGCAGCCAGGGGCGCTACGGAAGCACCGGGGAGCTGTTTTTT
abundance: .; d_gene: TRBD1; v_gene: TRBV5-1; j_gene: TRBJ2-7; CDR3aa: CASSLNAQGVNYEQYF; CDR3nt: TGCGCCAGCAGCTTGAACGCACAGGGGGTAAACTACGAGCAGTACTTC
abundance: few; d_gene: TRBD1; v_gene: TRBV4-1; j_gene: TRBJ1-5; CDR3aa: CASSQVDRAYSNQPQHF; CDR3nt: TGCGCCAGCAGCCAGGTCGACAGGGCTTATAGCAATCAGCCCCAGCATTTT
abundance: .; d_gene: .; v_gene: TRBV28; j_gene: TRBJ1-1; CDR3aa: CASSSAGRRGGTEAFF; CDR3nt: TGTGCCAGCAGCTCGGCGGGCAGAAGGGGAGGTACTGAAGCTTTCTTT
abundance: few; d_gene: .; v_gene: TRBV30; j_gene: TRBJ1-1; CDR3aa: CAWMTDPNTEAFF; CDR3nt: TGTGCCTGGATGACGGACCCGAACACTGAAGCTTTCTTT
abundance: few; d_gene: .; v_gene: TRBV11-2; j_gene: TRBJ1-5; CDR3aa: CASSPGIREGQPQHF; CDR3nt: TGTGCCAGCAGCCCCGGGATTCGGGAGGGTCAGCCCCAGCATTTT
abundance: few; d_gene: .; v_gene: TRBV2; j_gene: TRBJ2-4; CDR3aa: CASSELTVGNIQYF; CDR3nt: TGTGCCAGCAGTGAACTCACAGTCGGGAACATTCAGTACTTC
abundance: few; d_gene: TRBD2; v_gene: TRBV4-2; j_gene: TRBJ2-7; CDR3aa: CASSPTGTRDEQYF; CDR3nt: TGTGCCAGCAGCCCCACCGGGACTAGAGACGAGCAGTACTTC
abundance: .; d_gene: TRBD1; v_gene: TRBV7-7; j_gene: TRBJ1-1; CDR3aa: CALDRGPGPAFF; CDR3nt: TGTGCTCTCGACAGGGGGCCAGGCCCAGCTTTCTTT